A selection of T cell receptor beta chains follows, all from one sample in a study of T cell repertoires in cytomegalovirus infection. MiXCR was run by TCRdb on the reads, yielding one entry per CDR3 protein. Altogether approximately 250,000 distinct CDR3 sequences are present, approximately 6.7% being singletons, with the ten largest covering roughly 6%. The sequenced sample consisted of PBMCs. Receptor source: a human donor in good health (CMV status not recorded). Some clones in this sample may be carry-over from other donors' samples. The CDR3 runs from the conserved cysteine through the conserved F or W. A D gene is named only where the DNA matches it firmly. Rows give clone size only sometimes, using once, few, many, or a class for an expanded clone.

>few|TRBV5-1|NA|TRBJ2-3
CASSLEYSPDTQYF
TGCGCCAGCAGCTTGGAGTACAGCCCAGATACGCAGTATTTT
>many|TRBV2|NA|TRBJ2-2
CASSAERTNTGELFF
TGTGCCAGCAGTGCAGAAAGAACGAACACCGGGGAGCTGTTTTTT
>NA|TRBV20-1|TRBD1|TRBJ1-1
CSALTRGRSANTEAFF
TGCAGTGCCCTAACCAGGGGGCGATCCGCGAACACTGAAGCTTTCTTT
>many|TRBV10-3|NA|TRBJ2-3
CAISDWGGTTDTQYF
TGTGCCATCAGTGATTGGGGCGGAACCACAGATACGCAGTATTTT
>many|TRBV6-2/TRBV6-3|NA|TRBJ2-1
CASSDRSSYNEQFF
TGTGCCAGCAGTGACAGGAGCTCCTACAATGAGCAGTTCTTC
>many|TRBV6-2/TRBV6-3|NA|TRBJ2-2
CASCPAGARKNTGELFF
TGTGCCAGTTGTCCGGCGGGGGCCCGAAAGAACACCGGGGAGCTGTTTTTT
>many|TRBV29-1|NA|TRBJ2-3
CSVELRKASSTDTQYF
TGCAGCGTTGAATTAAGGAAAGCTTCTAGCACAGATACGCAGTATTTT
>few|TRBV28|NA|TRBJ2-2
CASRNFGINTGELFF
TGTGCCAGCAGGAATTTTGGGATTAACACCGGGGAGCTGTTTTTT
>many|TRBV7-2|NA|TRBJ2-7
CASSLTKNREYEQYF
TGTGCCAGCAGCTTAACTAAAAACAGGGAGTACGAGCAGTACTTC
>many|TRBV9|NA|TRBJ2-1
CASSFQGGSYNEQFF
TGTGCCAGCAGCTTTCAAGGGGGCTCCTACAATGAGCAGTTCTTC
>NA|TRBV7-2|NA|TRBJ2-5
CASSFQGGAQETQYF
TGTGCCAGCAGCTTCCAGGGGGGAGCCCAAGAGACCCAGTACTTC
>NA|TRBV7-2|TRBD1|TRBJ2-7
CASSSSRDSYEQYF
TGTGCCAGCAGCTCGTCCCGGGACAGTTACGAGCAGTACTTC
>many|TRBV19|TRBD1|TRBJ1-1
CASRRGQLLTEAFF
TGTGCCAGTAGACGGGGACAGCTTCTCACTGAAGCTTTCTTT
>NA|TRBV30|NA|TRBJ2-7
CAWSDQGGEQYF
TGTGCCTGGAGTGACCAGGGTGGCGAGCAGTACTTC
>many|TRBV7-2|TRBD1|TRBJ1-1
CASSLIGDRLIEAFF
TGTGCCAGCAGCTTAATCGGGGACAGGCTGATTGAAGCTTTCTTT
>many|TRBV6-2/TRBV6-3|NA|TRBJ2-1
CASSRYSYNEQFF
TGTGCCAGCAGTAGGTACTCCTACAATGAGCAGTTCTTC
>many|TRBV28|TRBD2|TRBJ2-3
CASSSGLRRTDTQYF
TGTGCCAGCAGTTCGGGACTACGGAGGACAGATACGCAGTATTTT
>many|TRBV29-1|TRBD1|TRBJ1-4
CSVLGDRYNEKLFF
TGCAGCGTTCTGGGGGACAGATATAATGAAAAACTGTTTTTT
>many|TRBV12-3/TRBV12-4|TRBD1|TRBJ1-1
CASTVRQGTEAFF
TGTGCCAGCACCGTCAGACAGGGAACTGAAGCTTTCTTT
>few|TRBV30|TRBD2|TRBJ2-5
CAIGGGRMKTQYF
TGTGCCATTGGGGGGGGGAGGATGAAGACCCAGTACTTC
>many|TRBV6-2/TRBV6-3|NA|TRBJ1-2
CASSYSKSPYYGYTF
TGTGCCAGCAGTTATTCGAAGTCTCCCTACTATGGCTACACCTTC
>many|TRBV25-1|NA|TRBJ1-6
CASSESSVYNSPLHF
TGTGCCAGCAGTGAATCATCTGTTTATAATTCACCCCTCCACTTT
>many|TRBV20-1|NA|TRBJ2-1
CSARVTGKEQFF
TGCAGTGCTAGAGTTACCGGGAAGGAGCAGTTCTTC
>once|TRBV25-1|TRBD1|TRBJ2-3
CASSGLGQGTDTQYF
TGTGCCAGCAGTGGATTGGGACAGGGAACAGATACGCAGTATTTT
>NA|TRBV6-5|TRBD1|TRBJ2-7
CASSYYRQGYEQYF
TGTGCCAGCAGTTACTATCGACAGGGCTACGAGCAGTACTTC